Listed below are T cell receptor beta chains from one sample, sequenced in a study of chemoradiotherapy in HPV16-positive cancers. Some clones are missing from TCRdb's copy, which holds only in-frame ones; the method was immunoSEQ multiplex PCR. The sample consists of about 6,600 clones, approximately 81% of them appearing once. Sequences were derived from tumor tissue, sampled from a patient who underwent chemoradiotherapy. The receptors shown here come from a human donor with HPV-associated anogenital cancer. CDR3s include the opening cysteine and the closing phenylalanine or tryptophan. The order of the fields is J gene, V gene, clone size, D gene, CDR3 protein, CDR3 DNA. D genes are given only for firm matches. Clone size is shown for a subset of rows, as once, few, many or a class of expanded clone.

J: TRBJ2-3
V: TRBV7-3
size: -
D: -
CDR3: CASSSRERSTQYF
DNA: TGTGCCAGCAGCTCACGGGAGCGGAGTACGCAGTATTTT

J: TRBJ2-7
V: TRBV19
size: -
D: -
CDR3: CASSMSIFYEQYF
DNA: TGTGCCAGTAGTATGTCGATCTTTTACGAGCAGTACTTC

J: TRBJ2-3
V: TRBV10-1
size: -
D: TRBD1
CDR3: CASSEWDSGTDTQYF
DNA: TGCGCCAGCAGTGAGTGGGACAGCGGAACAGATACGCAGTATTTT

J: TRBJ2-3
V: TRBV13
size: -
D: TRBD1
CDR3: CASSLQGAGDTQYF
DNA: TGTGCCAGCAGCTTACAGGGGGCGGGAGATACGCAGTATTTT

J: TRBJ1-5
V: TRBV6-1
size: -
D: TRBD1
CDR3: CASSDEAGGSQPQHF
DNA: TGTGCCAGCAGTGATGAGGCAGGGGGCTCACAGCCCCAGCATTTT

J: TRBJ1-1
V: TRBV7-8
size: -
D: -
CDR3: CASSSLRGRGANTEAFF
DNA: TGTGCCAGCAGCTCCCTCAGAGGAAGGGGGGCGAACACTGAAGCTTTCTTT

J: TRBJ1-2
V: TRBV7-9
size: -
D: -
CDR3: CASSPRQGTRGYTF
DNA: TGTGCCAGCAGCCCTAGACAAGGGACCCGTGGCTACACCTTC

J: TRBJ2-7
V: TRBV7-2
size: -
D: -
CDR3: CASSLVFGFRNYEQYF
DNA: TGTGCCAGCAGCTTAGTGTTCGGCTTTAGAAATTACGAGCAGTACTTC

J: TRBJ1-6
V: TRBV7-2
size: -
D: -
CDR3: CASSLVEVSPLHF
DNA: TGTGCCAGCAGCTTAGTTGAGGTTTCACCCCTCCACTTT

J: TRBJ2-7
V: TRBV4-1
size: -
D: TRBD1
CDR3: CASSQNEDRPTGEQYF
DNA: TGCGCCAGCAGCCAAAACGAGGACAGGCCCACGGGCGAGCAGTACTTC

J: TRBJ2-5
V: TRBV30
size: -
D: -
CDR3: CAWSVGSFQETQYF
DNA: TGTGCCTGGAGTGTAGGCAGCTTCCAAGAGACCCAGTACTTC

J: TRBJ2-3
V: TRBV28
size: -
D: TRBD2
CDR3: CASSPSSGLAGSTDTQYF
DNA: TGTGCCAGCAGCCCCTCCTCGGGGCTAGCGGGGAGCACAGATACGCAGTATTTT

J: TRBJ2-2
V: TRBV30
size: once
D: -
CDR3: CAWSVFGVGTGELFF
DNA: TGTGCCTGGAGTGTATTTGGCGTAGGTACCGGGGAGCTGTTTTTT

J: TRBJ1-1
V: TRBV30
size: -
D: -
CDR3: CAWSGPRGVTEAFF
DNA: TGTGCCTGGAGTGGGCCCCGTGGGGTCACTGAAGCTTTCTTT

J: TRBJ2-1
V: TRBV6-1
size: -
D: -
CDR3: CASSGEIYNEQFF
DNA: TGTGCCAGCAGTGGAGAGATTTACAATGAGCAGTTCTTC

J: TRBJ2-5
V: TRBV11-2
size: -
D: TRBD1
CDR3: CASSLGQGVFQETQYF
DNA: TGTGCCAGCAGCTTGGGACAGGGGGTATTCCAAGAGACCCAGTACTTC

J: TRBJ1-4
V: TRBV30
size: -
D: -
CDR3: CAWSKELNEKLFF
DNA: TGTGCCTGGAGTAAGGAGCTGAATGAAAAACTGTTTTTT

J: TRBJ1-2
V: TRBV19
size: -
D: -
CDR3: CASSIDPTNYGYTF
DNA: TGTGCCAGTAGTATAGACCCGACGAACTATGGCTACACCTTC

J: TRBJ2-5
V: TRBV5-4
size: -
D: -
CDR3: CASSSGHLQETQYF
DNA: TGTGCCAGCAGCTCGGGACACCTACAAGAGACCCAGTACTTC

J: TRBJ2-7
V: TRBV5-1
size: once
D: TRBD2
CDR3: CASSLTGTSGGWYF
DNA: TGCGCCAGCAGCTTGACCGGGACTAGCGGGGGTTGGTACTTC

J: TRBJ2-2
V: TRBV7-9
size: few
D: TRBD2
CDR3: CASSRGLAGGTGELFF
DNA: TGTGCCAGCAGCCGTGGACTAGCGGGAGGTACCGGGGAGCTGTTTTTT

J: TRBJ2-1
V: TRBV29-1
size: -
D: TRBD2
CDR3: CSVEDRGGRGNEQFF
DNA: TGCAGCGTTGAAGATCGTGGCGGGAGGGGCAATGAGCAGTTCTTC

J: TRBJ1-1
V: TRBV11-3
size: -
D: -
CDR3: CASSLVGGSEAFF
DNA: TGTGCCAGCAGCTTAGTTGGCGGAAGTGAAGCTTTCTTT

J: TRBJ1-2
V: TRBV25-1
size: -
D: -
CDR3: CASSKLAGYTF
DNA: TGTGCCAGCAGTAAATTGGCTGGCTACACCTTC

J: TRBJ1-4
V: TRBV4-1
size: -
D: -
CDR3: CASNPGGDEKLFF
DNA: TGCGCCAGCAACCCCGGCGGGGATGAAAAACTGTTTTTT

J: TRBJ1-1
V: TRBV12-2
size: -
D: -
CDR3: CASRPAWEGPTEAFF
DNA: TGTGCAAGTCGCCCCGCCTGGGAGGGCCCCACTGAAGCTTTCTTT

J: TRBJ2-1
V: TRBV19
size: -
D: -
CDR3: CASSASQNEQFF
DNA: TGTGCCAGTAGTGCCTCCCAAAATGAGCAGTTCTTC

J: TRBJ2-1
V: TRBV27
size: -
D: TRBD2
CDR3: CASSPLAGSYNEQFF
DNA: TGTGCCAGCAGCCCACTAGCGGGGAGTTACAATGAGCAGTTCTTC

J: TRBJ2-5
V: TRBV6-6
size: -
D: -
CDR3: CASSYSKGQDQYF
DNA: TGTGCCAGCAGTTACTCGAAGGGCCAAGACCAGTACTTC

J: TRBJ2-7
V: TRBV28
size: -
D: -
CDR3: CASSLRVFYEQYF
DNA: TGTGCCAGCAGTTTACGAGTGTTTTACGAGCAGTACTTC

J: TRBJ2-4
V: TRBV19
size: -
D: -
CDR3: CASSIPKIAKNIQYF
DNA: TGTGCCAGTAGTATACCTAAAATAGCCAAAAACATTCAGTACTTC

J: TRBJ2-6
V: TRBV11-2
size: -
D: TRBD2
CDR3: CASSRIGTSGSNVLTF
DNA: TGTGCCAGCAGCAGGATCGGGACTAGCGGGAGCAACGTCCTGACTTTC

J: TRBJ2-5
V: TRBV2
size: few
D: -
CDR3: CASSEAVVGWQETQYF
DNA: TGTGCCAGCAGTGAAGCAGTGGTGGGTTGGCAAGAGACCCAGTACTTC

J: TRBJ2-2
V: TRBV6-5
size: -
D: -
CDR3: CASSYSRARGTGELFF
DNA: TGTGCCAGCAGTTACTCCAGGGCCCGTGGAACCGGGGAGCTGTTTTTT

J: TRBJ2-3
V: TRBV27
size: -
D: -
CDR3: CASSGLLVRGTSTDTQYF
DNA: TGTGCCAGCAGTGGCCTTTTGGTGAGGGGGACCAGCACAGATACGCAGTATTTT

J: TRBJ2-2
V: TRBV6-6
size: -
D: -
CDR3: CASSYIDTNTGELFF
DNA: TGTGCCAGCAGTTACATTGACACCAACACCGGGGAGCTGTTTTTT

J: TRBJ2-1
V: TRBV6-6
size: -
D: -
CDR3: CASSYSTGLADEQFF
DNA: TGTGCCAGCAGTTACTCGACGGGACTCGCAGATGAGCAGTTCTTC

J: TRBJ1-2
V: TRBV7-8
size: -
D: TRBD1
CDR3: CASSYRDRGEYGYTF
DNA: TGTGCCAGCAGCTACCGGGACAGGGGGGAATATGGCTACACCTTC

J: TRBJ1-1
V: TRBV5-6
size: -
D: -
CDR3: CASSPSQRGRDTEAFF
DNA: TGTGCCAGCAGCCCCAGTCAGCGGGGGCGCGACACTGAAGCTTTCTTT

J: TRBJ1-1
V: TRBV11-2
size: -
D: -
CDR3: CASSPSPGVHTEAFF
DNA: TGTGCCAGCAGCCCCAGTCCAGGGGTGCACACTGAAGCTTTCTTT

J: TRBJ1-2
V: TRBV5-5
size: -
D: TRBD1
CDR3: CASTFGQVNYGYTF
DNA: TGTGCCAGCACCTTTGGACAGGTTAACTATGGCTACACCTTC

J: TRBJ1-6
V: TRBV10-2
size: -
D: -
CDR3: CASSDLLQGRNSPLHF
DNA: TGCGCCAGCAGTGACCTTCTACAGGGAAGAAACTCACCCCTCCACTTT

J: TRBJ1-2
V: TRBV25-1
size: once
D: TRBD1
CDR3: CASSDAELRDRGDSPF
DNA: TGTGCCAGCAGTGACGCCGAGCTGCGGGACAGGGGAGATTCGCCCTTC

J: TRBJ1-2
V: TRBV27
size: -
D: -
CDR3: CASSQGANYGYTF
DNA: TGTGCCAGCAGTCAAGGGGCTAACTATGGCTACACCTTC

J: TRBJ1-4
V: TRBV2
size: -
D: -
CDR3: CASSLPSGEKLFF
DNA: TGTGCCAGCAGTCTCCCCTCGGGGGAAAAACTGTTTTTT

J: TRBJ1-1
V: TRBV27
size: -
D: TRBD1
CDR3: CASSRTGGYTEAFF
DNA: TGTGCCAGCAGCCGGACAGGAGGATACACTGAAGCTTTCTTT

J: TRBJ2-3
V: TRBV14
size: once
D: TRBD2
CDR3: CASSQVASGGADTQYF
DNA: TGTGCCAGCAGCCAAGTGGCTAGCGGGGGTGCAGATACGCAGTATTTT

J: TRBJ2-7
V: TRBV5-4
size: -
D: -
CDR3: CASSLGGLLYEQYF
DNA: TGTGCCAGCAGCCTGGGGGGACTCCTCTACGAGCAGTACTTC

J: TRBJ2-1
V: TRBV2
size: once
D: -
CDR3: CASRRARLDNEQFF
DNA: TGTGCCAGCAGGCGTGCTCGACTCGACAATGAGCAGTTCTTC

J: TRBJ2-1
V: TRBV20-1
size: -
D: -
CDR3: CSARDPYEQFF
DNA: TGCAGTGCTAGAGATCCCTATGAGCAGTTCTTC

J: TRBJ2-4
V: TRBV28
size: -
D: TRBD2
CDR3: CASSLAPPGLAGVGNIQYF
DNA: TGTGCCAGCAGTTTAGCCCCCCCGGGACTAGCGGGAGTAGGAAACATTCAGTACTTC

J: TRBJ2-5
V: TRBV7-9
size: -
D: TRBD2
CDR3: CASSLGGGAREATQYF
DNA: TGTGCCAGCAGCTTAGGAGGAGGGGCCCGGGAGGCGACCCAGTACTTC

J: TRBJ1-4
V: TRBV28
size: -
D: -
CDR3: CASSPGDIGEKLFF
DNA: TGTGCCAGCAGCCCAGGGGACATCGGGGAAAAACTGTTTTTT